This passage covers 7 T cell receptor beta chains from one sample sequenced in a study of blood T cell repertoires in COVID-19. The table came from immunoSEQ multiplex PCR; TCRdb's copy has only in-frame clones and leaves some out. The data contain some 150,000 clones, about 83% of them singletons. Sequencing was performed on peripheral blood. The source of these receptors is a man in his forties or fifties who had recovered from COVID-19.

The V call is TRBV30, the J call TRBJ1-5; D is unresolved. Germline assignment: CDR1 GTSNPN and CDR2 SVGIG (reference sequence). V was cut by 2 bases and J by 4 bases, with 9 bases left in between. This CDR3 region has 13 residues. The CDR3 nucleotides read TGTGCCTGGAGTTTAACGGGGAATCAGCCCCAGCATTTT. It is translated as CAWSLTGNQPQHF.

As regards this clone: Germline is not matched at one junction end, which may reflect a read error. V is TRBV3-1 (or the pseudogene TRBV3-2) and J is TRBJ1-1; D unresolved. CDR3 length: 15 residues. Germline V CDR1 and CDR2: LGHDT, YNNKEL (reference sequence). CDR3 nucleotides: TGTGCCAGCAGTCAAGAGGAGTTCATGAACACTGAAGCTTTCTTT. Encoded protein: CASSQEEFMNTEAFF.

J is TRBJ2-7 and V is TRBV5-5; D may be TRBD1 (6 bases). CDR3 length: 14 amino acids. The germline CDR1 and CDR2 sequences are SGHKS and YYEKEE (reference sequence). Trimming removed 1 base from V and 3 bases from J, with 11 bases in between. The CDR3 region has the DNA TGTGCCAGCAGCTTGTGGAAACAGGGCTACGAGCAGTACTTC. It yields the protein CASSLWKQGYEQYF.

The V call is TRBV11-3, the J call TRBJ2-4; the D gene is possibly TRBD1 (6 bases). CDR1 and CDR2 (germline): SGHNT, YENEEA. Trimming cost V 2 bases and J 7 bases, with 12 bases left between them. This CDR3 spans 14 amino acids. The DNA of the CDR3 is TGTGCCAGCAGCTTACAGGGGACGTTGAACATTCAGTACTTC. Translating gives CASSLQGTLNIQYF. The variable domain in full, completed from reference TRBV11-3 and TRBJ2-4, reads EAGVVQSPRYKIIEKKQPVAFWCNPISGHNTLYWYLQNLGQGPELLIRYENEEAVDDSQLPKDRFSAERLKGVDSTLKIQPAELGDSAVYLCASSLQGTLNIQYFGAGTRLSVL.

V gene TRBV16 combines with J gene TRBJ2-7, with a weak D call TRBD2 (5 bases). The CDR3 spans 13 residues. The V end lost 1 base, the J end lost 3 bases, and 7 bases lay between the germline ends. Germline assignment: CDR1 KGHSY and CDR2 FQNENV. CDR3 in amino acids: CASSQYRDYEQYF. The CDR3 nucleotides are TGTGCCAGCAGCCAATATCGGGACTACGAGCAGTACTTC. Drawing the rest from reference TRBV16 and TRBJ2-7, the complete variable domain is GEEVAQTPKHLVRGEGQKAKLYCAPIKGHSYVFWYQQVLKNEFKFLISFQNENVFDETGMPKERFSAKCLPNSPCSLEIQATKLEDSAVYFCASSQYRDYEQYFGPGTRLTVT.

This clone was detected only once. The rearrangement joins TRBV4-2 to TRBJ2-5; 10 nucleotides match TRBD2. The CDR3 consists of 15 residues. V was pared by 3 bases and J by 5 bases, with 6 bases of the junction left unmatched. Germline assignment: CDR1 LGHNA and CDR2 YNFKEQ. The chain's CDR3 is CASSQSSGGPETQYF. For the CDR3, the DNA is TGTGCCAGCAGCCAGTCTAGCGGGGGCCCGGAGACCCAGTACTTC.

The chain links TRBV2 to TRBJ2-7; D is unclear. Germline V CDR1 and CDR2: SNHLY, FYNNEI. The V end was cut by 3 bases, the J end by 6 bases, with 6 bases between. This CDR3 is built from 11 residues. CDR3 coding DNA: TGTGCCAGCAGTGAGTCAGGCGAGCAGTACTTC. Protein: CASSESGEQYF. Filled out from reference TRBV2 and TRBJ2-7, the complete variable domain reads EPEVTQTPSHQVTQMGQEVILRCVPISNHLYFYWYRQILGQKVEFLVSFYNNEISEKSEIFDDQFSVERPDGSNFTLKIRSTKLEDSAMYFCASSESGEQYFGPGTRLTVT.